Shown below are 15 T cell receptor beta chains from a single sample sequenced in a study of CD8 T cells in ankylosing spondylitis. Whole-study results and caveats: Ankylosing spondylitis blood appeared to be characterized by a TCR beta motif of roughly eight highly homologous variants.

TCRdb called the 5' RACE reads again in MiXCR, with one record for every CDR3 protein. The sample lists under 850,000 distinct CDR3 sequences; around 20% were seen once. No antigen is known for these receptors. Sequences were obtained from blood, either unsorted or a sorted T cell fraction (not recorded which). The receptors were sampled from a male donor with ankylosing spondylitis.

The rearrangement links TRBV2 to TRBJ2-2, with 8 nucleotides matching TRBD1. CDR1 and CDR2 (germline): SNHLY, FYNNEI. The V segment lost 7 bases and the J segment 4 bases; nucleotides outside the gene matches: 5. The CDR3 is 14 residues long. Written as DNA, the CDR3 is TGTGCCAGCACCGACAGGGGCGTCACCGGGGAGCTGTTTTTT. Encoded protein: CASTDRGVTGELFF. Supplemented by reference TRBV2 and TRBJ2-2, the full variable domain reads EPEVTQTPSHQVTQMGQEVILRCVPISNHLYFYWYRQILGQKVEFLVSFYNNEISEKSEIFDDQFSVERPDGSNFTLKIRSTKLEDSAMYFCASTDRGVTGELFFGEGSRLTVL.

The rearrangement uses TRBV6-1 and TRBJ2-1, with TRBD2 matching over 10 bases. Germline values: CDR1 MNHNS, CDR2 SASEGT. There are 15 residues in the CDR3. V gave up 6 bases and J gave up 5 bases; unmatched junction bases: 7. The CDR3 here is CASSQAGGRDNEQFF. The CDR3 coding sequence is TGTGCCAGCAGCCAAGCGGGAGGGCGAGACAATGAGCAGTTCTTC.

The rearrangement joins TRBV29-1 to TRBJ2-7, with 8 positions matching TRBD1. The CDR3 is made up of 14 amino acids. Per the germline V gene, CDR1 is SQVTM and CDR2 is ANQGSEA. Losses at the gene ends were 4 bases for V and 3 bases for J; bases not matched to a gene: 8. CDR3 coding DNA: TGCAGCGTTGCCGGGACAGGAGCTATCTACGAGCAGTACTTC. Translating it yields CSVAGTGAIYEQYF.

The chain recombines TRBV20-1 with TRBJ1-5; D ambiguous. This CDR3 contains 12 residues. Trimming removed 6 bases from V and 1 base from J, with 7 bases in between. Germline V gene sequence: CDR1 DFQATT, CDR2 SNEGSKA (reference sequence). CDR3 loop: CSAKDSNQPQHF. The CDR3, as DNA: TGCAGTGCAAAAGACAGCAATCAGCCCCAGCATTTT.

The chain recombines TRBV20-1 with TRBJ2-5, with D tentatively TRBD2 (5 bases). The CDR3 contains 13 residues. CDR1 is DFQATT, CDR2 SNEGSKA, per germline (reference sequence). Trimming pared 3 bases from V and 7 bases from J, leaving 15 bases between. CDR3 nucleotides: TGCAGTGCTAGGGGGATCGGGGTAATGACCCAGTACTTC. Amino acids: CSARGIGVMTQYF.

V usage is TRBV4-3 and J usage is TRBJ1-5, with D possibly being TRBD1 (6 bases). The V and J ends lost 4 bases and 7 bases respectively, with 14 bases between them. The germline gives CDR1 LGHNA, CDR2 YSLEER. This CDR3 is built from 14 residues. The CDR3 loop reads CASSPQGFGQPQHF. Here the CDR3 DNA reads TGCGCCAGCAGCCCTCAGGGGTTTGGCCAGCCCCAGCATTTT.

This chain links TRBV6-2 or TRBV6-3 with TRBJ1-5; D ambiguous. Germline loops: CDR1 MNHEY, CDR2 SVGEGT. V was pared by 2 bases and J by 5 bases, with 7 bases between. The CDR3 length is 13 residues. The CDR3, as DNA: TGTGCCAGCAGTTACCTACTGGATCAGCCCCAGCATTTT. It encodes CASSYLLDQPQHF.

This clonotype occurred many times. The chain joins TRBV20-1 to TRBJ2-5; TRBD2 matches 9 bases. In germline, CDR1 is DFQATT, CDR2 SNEGSKA (reference sequence). The V gene end was trimmed by 7 bases and the J gene end by 5 bases; junction bases not matched to a gene: 11. The CDR3 has 14 residues. The CDR3 coding sequence is TGCAGTGTCGTGCGGAGCGGGGGGCGGGAGACCCAGTACTTC. Translating it yields CSVVRSGGRETQYF.

The rearrangement uses TRBV3-1 and TRBJ2-3, with D perhaps TRBD2 (5 bases). This CDR3 spans 14 amino acids. The V gene lost 3 bases and the J gene lost 5 bases, with 12 bases spanning the gap. Germline values: CDR1 LGHDT, CDR2 YNNKEL (reference sequence). The CDR3 DNA is TGTGCCAGCAGCCAGAGGCCCCGGGGAGATACGCAGTATTTT. Encoded protein: CASSQRPRGDTQYF.

The chain couples TRBV7-8 to TRBJ1-4; TRBD1 is a possible D gene (5 bases). Trimming pared 4 bases from V and 6 bases from J, leaving 21 bases between. The germline V gene has CDR1 SGHVS and CDR2 FQNEAQ. The CDR3 sequence is 17 residues long. The CDR3, as DNA: TGTGCCAGCAGCTCCGCGGGAGGGGATGAGGTATATGAAAAACTGTTTTTT. Its translation: CASSSAGGDEVYEKLFF.

The chain joins TRBV5-6 to TRBJ2-1; 9 nucleotides agree with TRBD1. V gave up 3 bases and J gave up 6 bases; unmatched junction bases: 4. CDR3 size: 14 residues. Per germline, CDR1 SGHDT and CDR2 YYEEEE. CDR3 in DNA: TGTGCCAGCAGCTGGGGGACAGGGTTCAATGAGCAGTTCTTC. Translating it yields CASSWGTGFNEQFF.

Only a few counts were recorded for this clonotype. J is TRBJ2-1 and V is TRBV29-1, with D perhaps given as TRBD1 or TRBD2 (5 bases each). This CDR3 region has 14 residues. The germline V gene encodes CDR1 SQVTM and CDR2 ANQGSEA. V was clipped by 7 bases and J by 8 bases, with 21 bases between them. The CDR3 protein is CSAQGPRLVDEQFF. CDR3 bases: TGCAGCGCCCAGGGACCCCGGTTAGTTGATGAGCAGTTCTTC.

This clonotype was counted between two and nine times. The CDR3 here is CASSQDRGRETQYF. The CDR3 nucleotides read TGTGCCAGCAGCCAGGACAGGGGGCGGGAGACCCAGTACTTC. The chain links TRBV7-2 to TRBJ2-5, with 11 bases fitting TRBD1. Germline V gives CDR1 SGHTA, CDR2 FQGNSA. The CDR3 is 14 residues long. The junction had 4 bases not matched to a gene; V was cut back by 5 bases and J by 5 bases. The whole variable domain, remainder taken from reference TRBV7-2 and TRBJ2-5, is GAGVSQSPSNKVTEKGKDVELRCDPISGHTALYWYRQSLGQGLEFLIYFQGNSAPDKSGLPSDRFSAERTGGSVSTLTIQRTQQEDSAVYLCASSQDRGRETQYFGPGTRLLVL.

This clonotype was recorded at least ten times. The CDR3 DNA follows: TGCGCCAGCAGCTTGGGCGGGGGGGCCTACAATGAGCAGTTCTTC. This codes for CASSLGGGAYNEQFF. The chain couples TRBV5-1 to TRBJ2-1; TRBD2 aligns across 9 bases. The CDR3 spans 15 residues. V lost 0 bases and J lost 2; bases outside the gene matches: 0. Looked up from germline, CDR1 is SGHRS and CDR2 is YFSETQ.

The chain combines TRBV5-1 with TRBJ1-5; D remains ambiguous. With 0 bases removed from V and 4 bases from J, the gap between germline ends came to 11 bases. CDR3 size: 15 residues. Per the germline V gene, CDR1 is SGHRS and CDR2 is YFSETQ. In nucleotides, the CDR3 is TGCGCCAGCAGCTTGGATTTGCAGCCAAATCAGCCCCAGCATTTT. Amino acid sequence: CASSLDLQPNQPQHF.